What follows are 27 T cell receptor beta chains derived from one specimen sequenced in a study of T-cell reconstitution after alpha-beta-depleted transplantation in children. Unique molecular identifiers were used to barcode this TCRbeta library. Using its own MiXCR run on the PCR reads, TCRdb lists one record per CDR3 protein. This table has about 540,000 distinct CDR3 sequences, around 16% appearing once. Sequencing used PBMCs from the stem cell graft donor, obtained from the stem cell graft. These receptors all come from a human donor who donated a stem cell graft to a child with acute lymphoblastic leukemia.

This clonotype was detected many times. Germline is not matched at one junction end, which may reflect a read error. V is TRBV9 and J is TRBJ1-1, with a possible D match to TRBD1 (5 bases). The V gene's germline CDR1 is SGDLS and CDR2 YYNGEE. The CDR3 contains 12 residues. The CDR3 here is CASSAGGTEAFF. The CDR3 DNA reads TGCGCCAGCAGTGCCGGGGGCACTGAAGCTTTCTTT.

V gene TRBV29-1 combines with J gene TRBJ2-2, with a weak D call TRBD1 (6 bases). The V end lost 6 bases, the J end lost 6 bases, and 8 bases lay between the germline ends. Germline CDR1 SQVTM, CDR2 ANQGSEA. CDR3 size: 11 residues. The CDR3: CSVGASGELFF. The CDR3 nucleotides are TGCAGCGTGGGGGCTTCCGGGGAGCTGTTTTTT.

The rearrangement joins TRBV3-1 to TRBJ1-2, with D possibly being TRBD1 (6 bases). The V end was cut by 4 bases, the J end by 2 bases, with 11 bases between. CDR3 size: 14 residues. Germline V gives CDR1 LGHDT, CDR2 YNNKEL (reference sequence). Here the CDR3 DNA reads TGTGCCAGCAGCCGCCAGGGGAAAAACTATGGCTACACCTTC. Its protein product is CASSRQGKNYGYTF.

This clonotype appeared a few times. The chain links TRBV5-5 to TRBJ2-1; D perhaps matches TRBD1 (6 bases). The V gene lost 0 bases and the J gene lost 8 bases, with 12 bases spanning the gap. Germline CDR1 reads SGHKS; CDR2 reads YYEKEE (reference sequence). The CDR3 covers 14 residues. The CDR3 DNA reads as TGTGCCAGCAGCTTGGACAGGGTTGACTATGAGCAGTTCTTC. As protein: CASSLDRVDYEQFF.

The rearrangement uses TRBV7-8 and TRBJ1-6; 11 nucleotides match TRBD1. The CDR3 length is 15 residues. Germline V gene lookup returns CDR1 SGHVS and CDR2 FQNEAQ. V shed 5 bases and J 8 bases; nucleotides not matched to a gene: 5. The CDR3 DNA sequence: TGTGCCAGCAGCGCACCGGGACAGGGGGATTCACCCCTCCACTTT. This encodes CASSAPGQGDSPLHF.

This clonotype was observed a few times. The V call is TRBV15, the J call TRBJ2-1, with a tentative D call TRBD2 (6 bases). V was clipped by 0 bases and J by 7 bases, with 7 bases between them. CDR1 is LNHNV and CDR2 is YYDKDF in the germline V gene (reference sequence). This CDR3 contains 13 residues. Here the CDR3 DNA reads TGTGCCACCAGCAGAGATCGGGGGAATGAGCAGTTCTTC. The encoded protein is CATSRDRGNEQFF.

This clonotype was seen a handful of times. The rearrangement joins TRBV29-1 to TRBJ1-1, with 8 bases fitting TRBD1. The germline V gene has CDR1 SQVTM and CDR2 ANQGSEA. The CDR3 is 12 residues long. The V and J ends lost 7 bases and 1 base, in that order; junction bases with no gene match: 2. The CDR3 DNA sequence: TGCAGCGCGACAGGGGAGAACACTGAAGCTTTCTTT. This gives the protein CSATGENTEAFF. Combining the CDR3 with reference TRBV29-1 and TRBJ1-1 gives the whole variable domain SAVISQKPSRDICQRGTSLTIQCQVDSQVTMMFWYRQQPGQSLTLIATANQGSEATYESGFVIDKFPISRPNLTFSTLTVSNMSPEDSSIYLCSATGENTEAFFGQGTRLTVV.

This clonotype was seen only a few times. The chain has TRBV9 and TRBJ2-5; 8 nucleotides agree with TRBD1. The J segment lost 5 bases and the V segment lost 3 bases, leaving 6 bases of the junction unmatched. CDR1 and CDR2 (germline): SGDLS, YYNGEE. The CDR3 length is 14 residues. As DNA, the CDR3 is TGTGCCAGCAGCGGTCCAGGGGGCGCGGAGACCCAGTACTTC. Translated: CASSGPGGAETQYF.

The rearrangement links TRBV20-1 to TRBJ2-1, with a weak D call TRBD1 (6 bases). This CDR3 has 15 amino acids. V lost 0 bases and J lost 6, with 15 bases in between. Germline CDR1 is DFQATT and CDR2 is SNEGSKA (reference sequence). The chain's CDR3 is CSARDLVWGRNEQFF. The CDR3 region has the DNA TGCAGTGCTAGAGACTTAGTTTGGGGGCGCAATGAGCAGTTCTTC.

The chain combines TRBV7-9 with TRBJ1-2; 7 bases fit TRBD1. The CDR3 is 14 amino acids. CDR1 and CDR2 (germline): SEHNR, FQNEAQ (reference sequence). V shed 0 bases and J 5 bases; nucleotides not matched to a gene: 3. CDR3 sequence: CASSLAGQPYGYTF. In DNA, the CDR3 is TGTGCCAGCAGCTTAGCGGGACAGCCTTATGGCTACACCTTC.

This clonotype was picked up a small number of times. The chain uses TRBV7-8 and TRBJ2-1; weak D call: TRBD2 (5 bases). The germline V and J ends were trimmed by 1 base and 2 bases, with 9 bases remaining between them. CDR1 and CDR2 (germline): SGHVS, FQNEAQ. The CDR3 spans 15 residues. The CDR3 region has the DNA TGTGCCAGCAGCTTAGTCAGGACTGCCTACAATGAGCAGTTCTTC. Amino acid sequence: CASSLVRTAYNEQFF.

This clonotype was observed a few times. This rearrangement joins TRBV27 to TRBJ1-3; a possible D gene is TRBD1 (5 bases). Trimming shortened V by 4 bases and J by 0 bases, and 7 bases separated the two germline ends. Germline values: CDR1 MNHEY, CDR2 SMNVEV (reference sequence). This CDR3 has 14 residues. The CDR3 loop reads CASSSGSSGNTIYF. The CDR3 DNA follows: TGTGCCAGCAGTTCAGGGAGCTCTGGAAACACCATATATTTT.

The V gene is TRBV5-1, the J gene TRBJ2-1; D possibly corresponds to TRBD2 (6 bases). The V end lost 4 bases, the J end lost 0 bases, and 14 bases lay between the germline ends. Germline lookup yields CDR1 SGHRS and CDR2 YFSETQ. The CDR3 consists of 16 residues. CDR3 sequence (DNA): TGCGCCAGCAGCCATCACCTAGCGACCTCCTACAATGAGCAGTTCTTC. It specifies CASSHHLATSYNEQFF.

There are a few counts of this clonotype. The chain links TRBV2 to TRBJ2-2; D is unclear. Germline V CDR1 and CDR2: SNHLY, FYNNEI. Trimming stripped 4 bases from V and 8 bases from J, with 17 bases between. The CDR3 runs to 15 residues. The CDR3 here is CASSVSFVRTGELFF. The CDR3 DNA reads TGTGCCAGCAGTGTAAGCTTCGTACGAACTGGGGAGCTGTTTTTT. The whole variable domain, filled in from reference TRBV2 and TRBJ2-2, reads EPEVTQTPSHQVTQMGQEVILRCVPISNHLYFYWYRQILGQKVEFLVSFYNNEISEKSEIFDDQFSVERPDGSNFTLKIRSTKLEDSAMYFCASSVSFVRTGELFFGEGSRLTVL.

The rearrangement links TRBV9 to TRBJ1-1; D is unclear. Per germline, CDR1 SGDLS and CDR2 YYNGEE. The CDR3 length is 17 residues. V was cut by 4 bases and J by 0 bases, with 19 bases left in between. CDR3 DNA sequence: TGTGCCAGCAGCAGTGGCATAGGAGGCCCCATGAACACTGAAGCTTTCTTT. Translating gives CASSSGIGGPMNTEAFF.

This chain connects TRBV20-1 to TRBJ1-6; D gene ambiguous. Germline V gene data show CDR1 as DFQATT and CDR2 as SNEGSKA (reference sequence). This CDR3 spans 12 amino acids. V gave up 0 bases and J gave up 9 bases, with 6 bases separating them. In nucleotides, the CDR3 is TGCAGTGCTAGAGATATAGGTTCACCCCTCCACTTT. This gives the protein CSARDIGSPLHF.

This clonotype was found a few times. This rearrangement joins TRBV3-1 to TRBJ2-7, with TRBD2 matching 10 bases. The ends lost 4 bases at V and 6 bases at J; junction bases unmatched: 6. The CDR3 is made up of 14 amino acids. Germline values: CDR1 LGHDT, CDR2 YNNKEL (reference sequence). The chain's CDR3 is CASSLGLASGEQYF. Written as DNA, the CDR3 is TGTGCCAGCAGCCTGGGACTAGCGTCCGGCGAGCAGTACTTC.

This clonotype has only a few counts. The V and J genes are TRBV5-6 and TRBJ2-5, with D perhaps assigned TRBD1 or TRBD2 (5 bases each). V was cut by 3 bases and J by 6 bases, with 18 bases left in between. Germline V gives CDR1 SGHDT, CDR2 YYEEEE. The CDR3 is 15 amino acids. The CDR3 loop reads CASSWVPGTTKTQYF. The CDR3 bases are TGTGCCAGCAGCTGGGTACCCGGGACCACGAAGACCCAGTACTTC.

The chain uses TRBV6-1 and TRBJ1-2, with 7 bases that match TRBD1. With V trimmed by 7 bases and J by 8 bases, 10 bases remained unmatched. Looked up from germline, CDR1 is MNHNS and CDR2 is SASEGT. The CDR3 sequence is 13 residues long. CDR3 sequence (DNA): TGTGCCAGCACTAACGACAGGGTAGGCGGCTACACCTTC. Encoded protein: CASTNDRVGGYTF.

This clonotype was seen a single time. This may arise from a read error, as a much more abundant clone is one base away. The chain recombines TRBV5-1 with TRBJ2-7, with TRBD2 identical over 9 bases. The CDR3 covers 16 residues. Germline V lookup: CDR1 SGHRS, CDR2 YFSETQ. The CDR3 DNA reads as TGCTCCAGCAGCTTGGTACGGACTAGCGACTCCTACGAGCAGTACTTC. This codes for CSSSLVRTSDSYEQYF.

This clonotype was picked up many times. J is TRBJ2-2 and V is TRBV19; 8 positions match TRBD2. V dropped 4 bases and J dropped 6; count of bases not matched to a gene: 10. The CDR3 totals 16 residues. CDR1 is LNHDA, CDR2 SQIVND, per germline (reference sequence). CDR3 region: CASSNALAGSSGELFF. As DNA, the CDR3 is TGTGCCAGTAGTAACGCGCTAGCGGGTTCATCCGGGGAGCTGTTTTTT.

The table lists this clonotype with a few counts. This CDR3 is CASSHGGTSGFGELFF. CDR3 coding DNA: TGTGCCAGCAGCCATGGCGGGACTAGCGGTTTCGGGGAGCTGTTTTTT. The chain employs TRBV4-2 and TRBJ2-2, with 11 bases lining up with TRBD2. Unmatched junction bases numbered 7, after V lost 3 bases and J lost 7 bases. CDR3 length: 16 residues. In germline, CDR1 is LGHNA, CDR2 YNFKEQ.

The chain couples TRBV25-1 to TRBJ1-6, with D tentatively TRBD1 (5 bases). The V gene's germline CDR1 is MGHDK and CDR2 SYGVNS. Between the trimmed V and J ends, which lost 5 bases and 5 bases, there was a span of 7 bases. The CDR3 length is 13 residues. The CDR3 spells CASSKQDNSPLHF. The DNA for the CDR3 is TGTGCCAGCAGTAAACAGGATAATTCACCCCTCCACTTT.

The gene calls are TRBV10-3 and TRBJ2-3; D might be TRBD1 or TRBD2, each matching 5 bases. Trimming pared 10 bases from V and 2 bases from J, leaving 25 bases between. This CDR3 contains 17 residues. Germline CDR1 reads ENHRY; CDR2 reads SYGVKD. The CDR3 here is CATNDKNRDAATDTQYF. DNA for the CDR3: TGTGCCACGAACGATAAAAACCGGGACGCGGCCACAGATACGCAGTATTTT.

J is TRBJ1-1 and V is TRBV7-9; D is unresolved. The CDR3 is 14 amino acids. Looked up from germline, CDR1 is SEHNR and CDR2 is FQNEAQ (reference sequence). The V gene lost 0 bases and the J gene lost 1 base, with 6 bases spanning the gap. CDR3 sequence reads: CASSLAVANTEAFF. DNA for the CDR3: TGTGCCAGCAGCTTAGCGGTTGCGAACACTGAAGCTTTCTTT. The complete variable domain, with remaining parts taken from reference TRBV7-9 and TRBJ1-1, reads DTGVSQNPRHKITKRGQNVTFRCDPISEHNRLYWYRQTLGQGPEFLTYFQNEAQLEKSRLLSDRFSAERPKGSFSTLEIQRTEQGDSAMYLCASSLAVANTEAFFGQGTRLTVV.

The CDR3: CASSLLGGDSQETQYF. DNA for the CDR3: TGTGCCAGCAGCTTGCTCGGGGGCGACAGTCAAGAGACCCAGTACTTC. This chain connects TRBV5-6 to TRBJ2-5; TRBD1 or TRBD2 may be the D gene (6 bases each). V dropped 1 base and J dropped 2 bases, with 15 bases sitting between them. Germline V gene lookup returns CDR1 SGHDT and CDR2 YYEEEE. The CDR3 runs 16 residues.

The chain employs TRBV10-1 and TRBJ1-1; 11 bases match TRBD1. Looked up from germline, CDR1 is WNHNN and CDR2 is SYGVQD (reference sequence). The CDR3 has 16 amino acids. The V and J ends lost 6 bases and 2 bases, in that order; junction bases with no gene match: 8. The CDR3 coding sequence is TGCGCCAGCAGGAAGGACAGGGGGCAAGGAAACACTGAAGCTTTCTTT. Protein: CASRKDRGQGNTEAFF.